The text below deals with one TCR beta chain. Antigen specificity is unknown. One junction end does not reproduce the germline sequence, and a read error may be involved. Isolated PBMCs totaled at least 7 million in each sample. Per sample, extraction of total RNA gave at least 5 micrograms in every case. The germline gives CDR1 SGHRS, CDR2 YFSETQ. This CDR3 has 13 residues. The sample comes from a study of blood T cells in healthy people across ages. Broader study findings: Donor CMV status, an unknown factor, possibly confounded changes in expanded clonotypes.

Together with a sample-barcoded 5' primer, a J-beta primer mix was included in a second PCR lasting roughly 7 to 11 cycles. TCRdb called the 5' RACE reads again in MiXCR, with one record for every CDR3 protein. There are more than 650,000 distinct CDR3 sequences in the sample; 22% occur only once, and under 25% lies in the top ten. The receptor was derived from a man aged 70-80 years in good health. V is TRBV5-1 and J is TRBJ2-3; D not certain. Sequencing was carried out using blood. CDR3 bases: TGCGCCAGCAGCTTCCGACGGATAGATACGCAGTCTTTT. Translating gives CASSFRRIDTQSF.